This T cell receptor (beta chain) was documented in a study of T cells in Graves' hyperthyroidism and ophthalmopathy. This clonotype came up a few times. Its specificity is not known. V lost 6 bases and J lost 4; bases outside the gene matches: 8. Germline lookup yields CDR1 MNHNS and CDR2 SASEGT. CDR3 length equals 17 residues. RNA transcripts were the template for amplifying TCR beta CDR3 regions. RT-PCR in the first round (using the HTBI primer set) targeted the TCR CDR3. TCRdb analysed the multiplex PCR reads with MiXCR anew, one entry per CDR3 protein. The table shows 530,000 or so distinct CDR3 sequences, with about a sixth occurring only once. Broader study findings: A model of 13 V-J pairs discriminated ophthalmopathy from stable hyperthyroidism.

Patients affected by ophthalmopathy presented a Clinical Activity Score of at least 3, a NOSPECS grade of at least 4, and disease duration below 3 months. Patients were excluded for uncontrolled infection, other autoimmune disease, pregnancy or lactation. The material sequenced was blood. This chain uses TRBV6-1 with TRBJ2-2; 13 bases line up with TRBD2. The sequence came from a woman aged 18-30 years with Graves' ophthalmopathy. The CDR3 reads CASRKLAGGPGTGELFF. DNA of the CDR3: TGTGCCAGCAGGAAACTAGCGGGAGGGCCTGGCACCGGGGAGCTGTTTTTT.